One and the same sample provided the 25 T cell receptor beta chains below, sequenced in a study of T cells in Graves' hyperthyroidism and ophthalmopathy. RNA transcripts yielded amplified TCR beta CDR3 regions. HTBI primers were used for first-round RT-PCR of the TCR CDR3. TCRdb re-derived calls from the multiplex PCR reads in MiXCR, one entry per CDR3 protein. This table holds under 600,000 distinct CDR3 sequences, about 16% found once. Input material: blood. The source is a middle-aged woman with Graves' ophthalmopathy.

The chain recombines TRBV5-1 with TRBJ1-6; tentative D call: TRBD1 (5 bases). Trimming cost V 4 bases and J 5 bases, with 13 bases left between them. The CDR3 is 15 residues long. The V gene's germline CDR1 is SGHRS and CDR2 YFSETQ. The CDR3 nucleotides read TGCGCCAGCAGCACTCGACAGTTTGATAATTCACCCCTCCACTTT. Amino acid sequence: CASSTRQFDNSPLHF.

This clonotype was counted ten times or more. The chain uses TRBV28 and TRBJ1-1; D is undetermined. CDR3 length: 13 residues. The ends were cut back, 6 bases at V and 1 base at J, with 9 bases in the middle. Germline V gene lookup returns CDR1 MDHEN and CDR2 SYDVKM. In DNA form, the CDR3 reads TGTGCCAGCAGGGAGGACGGGAACACTGAAGCTTTCTTT. Its protein is CASREDGNTEAFF.

The chain joins TRBV13 to TRBJ2-5, with D hard to call. The V and J ends lost 3 bases and 5 bases respectively, with 10 bases between them. In germline, CDR1 is PRHDT, CDR2 FYEKMQ (reference sequence). The CDR3 loop spans 13 amino acids. DNA of the CDR3: TGTGCCAGCAGCTTGGCTATTTTGGAGACCCAGTACTTC. It yields the protein CASSLAILETQYF.

This clonotype appeared many times. V and J are TRBV3-1 and TRBJ2-7; 8 bases match TRBD2. Germline V lookup: CDR1 LGHDT, CDR2 YNNKEL (reference sequence). This CDR3 has 15 residues. Trimming removed 5 bases from V and 3 bases from J; junction bases left unmatched: 9. The CDR3 coding sequence is TGTGCCAGCAGCTCGCGTCTAGCGGGTAACTACGAGCAGTACTTC. Translating it yields CASSSRLAGNYEQYF.

Regarding this clonotype: A read error may explain this, as a much larger clone is one base away. This CDR3 is missing its conserved last phenylalanine or tryptophan, likely due to a read error. This chain joins TRBV27 and TRBJ2-1; 8 bases match TRBD1. This CDR3 has 13 residues. V was clipped by 6 bases and J by 6 bases; unmatched bases: 4. CDR1 and CDR2 (germline): MNHEY, SMNVEV (reference sequence). DNA for the CDR3: TGTGCCAGCAGGGACAGGGTTACCAATGAGCAGTTCCTC. It yields the protein CASRDRVTNEQFL.

CDR3 amino acids: CSARDVVKETQYF. CDR3 nucleotide sequence: TGCAGTGCTAGAGATGTCGTAAAAGAGACCCAGTACTTC. V gene TRBV20-1 combines with J gene TRBJ2-5; D is undetermined. V lost 0 bases to trimming and J lost 3 bases, with 8 bases between them. The CDR3 extends over 13 amino acids. Germline CDR1 reads DFQATT; CDR2 reads SNEGSKA (reference sequence).

Many counts were recorded for this clonotype. The V call is TRBV20-1, the J call TRBJ2-1; 15 nucleotides line up with TRBD2. CDR3 length: 16 residues. Germline V gives CDR1 DFQATT, CDR2 SNEGSKA (reference sequence). The V segment lost 2 bases and the J segment 7 bases; nucleotides outside the gene matches: 6. The CDR3 nucleotides read TGCAGTGCTAGACTACCCGGACTAGCGGGAGGGAATGAGCAGTTCTTC. This gives the protein CSARLPGLAGGNEQFF.

The rearrangement uses TRBV6-1 and TRBJ2-1, with TRBD2 identical over 10 bases. This CDR3 has 14 amino acids. Germline-derived CDR1 and CDR2 are MNHNS and SASEGT. V gave up 8 bases and J gave up 7 bases; unmatched junction bases: 8. The CDR3 here is CASRLAGAGNEQFF. The CDR3, as DNA: TGTGCCAGCCGTCTAGCGGGAGCGGGAAATGAGCAGTTCTTC.

Many counts were recorded for this clonotype. The chain combines TRBV12-3 or TRBV12-4 with TRBJ2-3, with 9 positions matching TRBD1. V trimming: 8 bases; J trimming: 4 bases; junction bases outside the gene matches: 7. The CDR3 sequence is 14 residues long. CDR3 nucleotides: TGTGCCAGCGGTCCCGGGACAGGGTCAGATACGCAGTATTTT. It is translated as CASGPGTGSDTQYF.

In this sample, this clonotype turned up many times. The CDR3 coding sequence is TGTGCCAGCAGCCAAGACGACAGGGGTGGTGAGCAGTTCTTC. Translated: CASSQDDRGGEQFF. This rearrangement joins TRBV3-1 to TRBJ2-1; 8 bases are a match to TRBD1. J gave up 9 bases and V 0 bases, and 4 bases lay outside the gene matches. CDR1 is LGHDT and CDR2 is YNNKEL in the germline V gene (reference sequence). CDR3 length: 14 amino acids.

This sequence joins TRBV6-2 or TRBV6-3 and TRBJ2-5; 7 nucleotides agree with TRBD1. Germline trimming cut 9 bases from V and 1 base from J; bases unmatched to any gene: 2. There are 12 residues in the CDR3. Germline CDR1 reads MNHEY; CDR2 reads SVGEGT. CDR3 amino acids: CARTGLQETQYF. The CDR3 nucleotides are TGTGCCAGGACAGGGCTCCAAGAGACCCAGTACTTC.

The rearrangement links TRBV12-3 or TRBV12-4 to TRBJ1-3; no clear D. This CDR3 region has 14 residues. Trimming left V 2 bases short and J 0 bases short, with 5 bases between. The CDR3 protein is CASSLFYSGNTIYF. Written as DNA, the CDR3 is TGTGCCAGCAGTTTATTCTACTCTGGAAACACCATATATTTT.

The CDR3 region is CASSYGAGYYGYTF. The CDR3 DNA sequence: TGTGCCAGCAGTTACGGAGCGGGCTACTATGGCTACACCTTC. This chain links TRBV6-9 with TRBJ1-2, with unresolved D. CDR1 and CDR2 (germline): MNHGY, SVAAGI. The CDR3 spans 14 residues. V was pared by 3 bases and J by 3 bases, with 11 bases between.

The J gene is TRBJ1-2, the V gene TRBV27, with D unclear. The CDR3 length is 16 residues. Germline V gene sequence: CDR1 MNHEY, CDR2 SMNVEV (reference sequence). V dropped 5 bases and J dropped 4 bases, with 20 bases sitting between them. As DNA, the CDR3 is TGTGCCAGCAGTCCCCAAAACCCCGGACCGACCTATGGCTACACCTTC. Its protein product is CASSPQNPGPTYGYTF.

This clonotype appeared many times. The rearrangement uses TRBV3-1 and TRBJ1-5, with TRBD1 as a possible D gene (5 bases). Germline V gene data show CDR1 as LGHDT and CDR2 as YNNKEL (reference sequence). This CDR3 comprises 14 residues. The V end lost 3 bases, the J end lost 5 bases, and 11 bases lay between the germline ends. CDR3 protein: CASSQGGSDQPQHF. Here the CDR3 DNA reads TGTGCCAGCAGCCAGGGGGGGTCCGATCAGCCCCAGCATTTT.

This clonotype has just a few counts. V and J are TRBV28 and TRBJ1-2; D is undetermined. This CDR3 is built from 13 residues. CDR1 is MDHEN, CDR2 SYDVKM, per germline. The V end was cut by 7 bases, the J end by 5 bases, with 14 bases between. The CDR3 is CASTPLGVYGYTF. The CDR3 bases are TGTGCCAGCACCCCGCTCGGGGTGTATGGCTACACCTTC.

The DNA of the CDR3 is TGTGCCATCGGCAGCACAGATGCCAAATTTCATGGCTACACCTTC. It yields the protein CAIGSTDAKFHGYTF. V and J are TRBV10-3 and TRBJ1-2; D gene uncertain. Germline V gene lookup returns CDR1 ENHRY and CDR2 SYGVKD. With 8 bases removed from V and 6 bases from J, the gap between germline ends came to 22 bases. The CDR3 covers 15 residues.

The V call is TRBV5-1, the J call TRBJ2-5; 9 bases line up with TRBD2. Germline lookup yields CDR1 SGHRS and CDR2 YFSETQ. This CDR3 comprises 15 residues. Trimming cost V 2 bases and J 4 bases; bases outside gene matches: 6. CDR3 region: CASSFSGSGGETQYF. The CDR3, as DNA: TGCGCCAGCAGCTTTAGCGGGAGTGGGGGAGAGACCCAGTACTTC.

This sequence joins TRBV3-1 and TRBJ2-3; possibly TRBD2 for D (5 bases). The germline CDR1 and CDR2 sequences are LGHDT and YNNKEL (reference sequence). The V end lost 0 bases, the J end lost 4 bases, and 8 bases lay between the germline ends. The CDR3 spans 14 residues. CDR3 protein: CASSQDRGADTQYF. The CDR3 nucleotides read TGTGCCAGCAGCCAAGATCGGGGAGCAGATACGCAGTATTTT.

This clonotype was detected many times. V and J are TRBV2 and TRBJ2-1; a weak D match, TRBD2 (7 bases). CDR3 length: 12 amino acids. V lost 7 bases and J lost 9, with 13 bases in between. Germline CDR1 reads SNHLY; CDR2 reads FYNNEI. The CDR3 here is CASTLGGGEQFF. CDR3 bases: TGTGCCAGCACCCTAGGGGGGGGTGAGCAGTTCTTC.

The V call is TRBV4-1, the J call TRBJ2-7; the D is unclear. The V gene's germline CDR1 is MGHRA and CDR2 YSYEKL. The CDR3 runs to 15 residues. Trimming removed 1 base at V and 2 bases at J, with 12 bases between. The CDR3 protein is CASSQVMRIPYEQYF. In nucleotides, the CDR3 is TGCGCCAGCAGCCAAGTTATGAGGATCCCCTACGAGCAGTACTTC.

Many counts were recorded for this clonotype. V gene TRBV6-1 combines with J gene TRBJ2-7, with TRBD1 matching over 10 bases. In germline, CDR1 is MNHNS, CDR2 SASEGT. V shed 3 bases and J 5 bases; nucleotides not matched to a gene: 7. The CDR3 has 15 amino acids. CDR3 protein: CASSDPGTGVDEQYF. The CDR3 DNA reads as TGTGCCAGCAGTGATCCCGGGACAGGGGTGGACGAGCAGTACTTC.

V gene TRBV19 combines with J gene TRBJ1-6; no clear D gene. The CDR3 is 17 amino acids. Germline V CDR1 and CDR2: LNHDA, SQIVND (reference sequence). Trimming took 4 bases from V and 0 from J, leaving 13 bases between them. This CDR3 is CASSTWTASSYNSPLHF. CDR3 coding DNA: TGTGCCAGTAGTACCTGGACCGCGAGCTCCTATAATTCACCCCTCCACTTT.

The chain joins TRBV2 to TRBJ2-4, with D tentatively TRBD1 (6 bases). Per germline, CDR1 SNHLY and CDR2 FYNNEI. The V and J ends lost 5 bases and 7 bases respectively, with 12 bases between them. This CDR3 contains 13 residues. CDR3 DNA: TGTGCCAGCAGTTCAGGACAGAGTAACATTCAGTACTTC. It codes for CASSSGQSNIQYF.

This clonotype was seen a handful of times. The chain employs TRBV28 and TRBJ2-3; 10 bases are shared with TRBD2. The germline V gene has CDR1 MDHEN and CDR2 SYDVKM. V lost 7 bases, J lost 5 bases, and 6 bases stayed unmatched. This CDR3 has 14 amino acids. The CDR3 DNA reads as TGTGCCAGCATTGGGGGACTAGCGCTAGATACGCAGTATTTT. Protein: CASIGGLALDTQYF.